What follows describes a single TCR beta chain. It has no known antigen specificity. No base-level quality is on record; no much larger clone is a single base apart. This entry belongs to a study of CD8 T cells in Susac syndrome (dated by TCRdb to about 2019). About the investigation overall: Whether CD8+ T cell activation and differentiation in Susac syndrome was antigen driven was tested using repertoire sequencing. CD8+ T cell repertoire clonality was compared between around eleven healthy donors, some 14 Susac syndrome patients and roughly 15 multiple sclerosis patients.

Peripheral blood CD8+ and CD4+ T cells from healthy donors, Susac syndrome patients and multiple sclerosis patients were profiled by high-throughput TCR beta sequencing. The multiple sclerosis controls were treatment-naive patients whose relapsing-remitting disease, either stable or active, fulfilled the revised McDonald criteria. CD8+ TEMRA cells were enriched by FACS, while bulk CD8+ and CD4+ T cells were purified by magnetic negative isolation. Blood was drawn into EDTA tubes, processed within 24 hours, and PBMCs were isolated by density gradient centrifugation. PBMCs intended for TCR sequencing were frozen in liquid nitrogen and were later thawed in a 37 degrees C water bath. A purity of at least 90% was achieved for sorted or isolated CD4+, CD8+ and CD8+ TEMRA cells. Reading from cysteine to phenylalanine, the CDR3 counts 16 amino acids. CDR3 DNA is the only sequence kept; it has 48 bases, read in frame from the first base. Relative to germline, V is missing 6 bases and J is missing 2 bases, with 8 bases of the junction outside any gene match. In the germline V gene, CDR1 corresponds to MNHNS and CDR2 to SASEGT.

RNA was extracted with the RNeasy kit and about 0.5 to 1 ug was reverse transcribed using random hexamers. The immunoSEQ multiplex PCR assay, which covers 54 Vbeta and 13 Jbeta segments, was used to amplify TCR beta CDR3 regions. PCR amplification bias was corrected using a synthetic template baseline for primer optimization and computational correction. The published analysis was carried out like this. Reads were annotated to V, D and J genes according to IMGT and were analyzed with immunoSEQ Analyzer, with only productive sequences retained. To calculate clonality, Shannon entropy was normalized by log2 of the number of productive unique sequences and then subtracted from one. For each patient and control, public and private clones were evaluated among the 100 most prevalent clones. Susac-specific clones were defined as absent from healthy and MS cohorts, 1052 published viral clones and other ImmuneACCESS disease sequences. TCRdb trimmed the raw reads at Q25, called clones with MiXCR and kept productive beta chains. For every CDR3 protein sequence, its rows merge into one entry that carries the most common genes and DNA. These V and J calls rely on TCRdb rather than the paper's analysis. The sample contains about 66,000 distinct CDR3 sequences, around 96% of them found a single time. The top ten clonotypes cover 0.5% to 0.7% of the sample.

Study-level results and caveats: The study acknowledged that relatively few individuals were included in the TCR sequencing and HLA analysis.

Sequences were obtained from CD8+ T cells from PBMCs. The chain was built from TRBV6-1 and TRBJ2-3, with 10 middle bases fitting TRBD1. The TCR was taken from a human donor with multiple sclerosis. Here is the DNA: TGTGCCAGCAGATCCGGGACAGGGGCCAACACAGATACGCAGTATTTT. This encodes CASRSGTGANTDTQYF.